This T cell receptor (beta chain) derives from a study of T cell responses to AZD1222 COVID-19 vaccine. General study points: CD4 TCRs linked to vaccination spanned spike, dominating at 160-218 and 743-854. Among those given AZD1222, only five to seven were seropositive at baseline. Mostly white British, mostly female donors; authors suggested clonal diversity may be underestimated. None of the repertoires were sampled until the peak T cell response had passed.

This clone was seen only once. Its specificity is not known. Assay: immunoSEQ multiplex PCR; the TCRdb copy retains only in-frame clones and omits some. The table includes roughly 120,000 clones, 80% to 90% detected once. The clonotype comes from an adult in good health. The sample in question was peripheral blood, obtained on day 0 of AZD1222 vaccination.

CDR3 protein: CSVDSMGKTQYF. In DNA form, the CDR3 reads TGCAGCGTTGACTCGATGGGGAAGACCCAGTACTTC. The chain joins TRBV29-1 to TRBJ2-5; D remains unclear. From germline, CDR1 is SQVTM and CDR2 ANQGSEA. With 3 bases removed from V and 6 bases from J, the gap between germline ends came to 11 bases. The CDR3 has 12 residues. The whole variable domain, remainder taken from reference TRBV29-1 and TRBJ2-5, is SAVISQKPSRDICQRGTSLTIQCQVDSQVTMMFWYRQQPGQSLTLIATANQGSEATYESGFVIDKFPISRPNLTFSTLTVSNMSPEDSSIYLCSVDSMGKTQYFGPGTRLLVL.